Included here is one T cell receptor (beta chain) sequence, with context. Generated by immunoSEQ multiplex PCR, the TCRdb table keeps only in-frame clones and is missing some. The data hold 500,000 or so clones, with about nine tenths observed a single time. Everyone who took part was 18 to 89 years old, and they came from 24 US areas. Clinical history as reported by participants underpinned cohort assignment. Symptom resolution, clearance, or two negative PCRs marked the recovered donors of Cohort 3. This specimen belongs to a study of blood T cell repertoires in COVID-19. Study overall: Researchers got acute and convalescent COVID-19 samples from the United States, Italy and Spain.

Trimming shortened V by 5 bases and J by 6 bases, and 17 bases separated the two germline ends. Germline values: CDR1 SNHLY, CDR2 FYNNEI. This CDR3 comprises 14 residues. The source is a woman between 18 and 29 years old who had recovered from COVID-19. V gene TRBV2 combines with J gene TRBJ2-7; D is unclear. Sequenced material: PBMCs or T cells enriched from blood (not recorded which). For the CDR3, the DNA is TGTGCCAGCAGTATGCGCGACAATTCCAGCGAGCAGTACTTC. Amino acids: CASSMRDNSSEQYF.